This T cell receptor beta chain originates from a study of blood T cell repertoires in COVID-19. Turning to the study itself: The United States, Italy and Spain were the sources of the acute and convalescent COVID-19 samples.

The length of the CDR3 is 15 residues. The V gene's germline CDR1 is SEHNR and CDR2 FQNEAQ (reference sequence). V lost 4 bases and J lost 0, with 10 bases in between. Source study methods: It was from reference gene primer amplification that nucleated cell counts were estimated. Sequenced by immunoSEQ multiplex PCR; TCRdb stores in-frame clones only, minus some. V and J calls and clone size are as listed in that table; D and trimming were resolved from the DNA. The data show about 200,000 clones, with over 80% seen just once and approximately 0.97% held by the top ten. The specimen was peripheral blood. The sequence derives from a man between 60 and 75 years old with COVID-19, enrolled during active disease. The chain has TRBV7-9 and TRBJ2-4; perhaps TRBD1 as D (6 bases). In DNA, the CDR3 is TGTGCCAGCAGCTCAGGGGTCATAGCCAAAAACATTCAGTACTTC. This sequence encodes CASSSGVIAKNIQYF. Supplemented by reference TRBV7-9 and TRBJ2-4, the full variable domain reads DTGVSQNPRHKITKRGQNVTFRCDPISEHNRLYWYRQTLGQGPEFLTYFQNEAQLEKSRLLSDRFSAERPKGSFSTLEIQRTEQGDSAMYLCASSSGVIAKNIQYFGAGTRLSVL.